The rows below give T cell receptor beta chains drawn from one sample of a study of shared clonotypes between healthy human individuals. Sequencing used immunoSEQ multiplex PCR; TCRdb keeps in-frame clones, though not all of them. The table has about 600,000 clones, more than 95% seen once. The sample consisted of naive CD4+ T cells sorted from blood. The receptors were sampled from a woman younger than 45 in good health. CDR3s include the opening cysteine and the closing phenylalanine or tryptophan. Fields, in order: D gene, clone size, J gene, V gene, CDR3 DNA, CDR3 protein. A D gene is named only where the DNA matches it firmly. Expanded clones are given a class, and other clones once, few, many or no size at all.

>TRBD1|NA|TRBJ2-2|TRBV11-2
TGTGCCAGCAGCTTATGGGGGACAGGGGGCCGGACCGGGGAGCTGTTTTTT
CASSLWGTGGRTGELFF
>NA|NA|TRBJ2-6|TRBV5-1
TGCGCCAGCAGCAGCGGACACTACTCTGGGGCCAACGTCCTGACTTTC
CASSSGHYSGANVLTF
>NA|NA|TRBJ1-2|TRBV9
TGTGCCAGCAGCGTATATCTATATGGCTACACCTTC
CASSVYLYGYTF
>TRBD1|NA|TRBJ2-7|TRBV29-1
TGCAGCGTTGAAGGGGGACAGTCTTACGAGCAGTACTTC
CSVEGGQSYEQYF
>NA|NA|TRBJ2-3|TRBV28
TGTGCCAGCAGTTTACCGGGGCGTCCCCAGTATTTT
CASSLPGRPQYF
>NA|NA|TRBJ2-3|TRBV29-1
TGCAGCGGATCGAAAGGACTAGGGGGACGCACAGATACGCAGTATTTT
CSGSKGLGGRTDTQYF
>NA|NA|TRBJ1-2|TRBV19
TGTGCCAGTAGCCTAGGACAGCTGGGTACAGCTAACTATGGCTACACCTTC
CASSLGQLGTANYGYTF
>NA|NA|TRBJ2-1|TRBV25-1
TGTGCCAGCAGTGAATTCGGAGGGACAAGGGTTGAGAATGAGCAGTTCTTC
CASSEFGGTRVENEQFF
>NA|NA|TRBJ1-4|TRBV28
TGTGCCAGCAGCCAGGTGCGTCGGACGGTTGTGTTTTTT
CASSQVRRTVVFF
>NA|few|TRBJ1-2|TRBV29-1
TGCAGCGTTGAGTTGGCAGGGATGGGTGGCTACACCTTC
CSVELAGMGGYTF
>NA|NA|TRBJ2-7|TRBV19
TGTGCCAGTAGTACGACGGGACCGAGCTCCTACGAGCAGTACTTC
CASSTTGPSSYEQYF
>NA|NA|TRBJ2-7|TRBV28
TGTGCCAGCAGTTTCGGCAGCTACTACGAGCAGTACTTC
CASSFGSYYEQYF
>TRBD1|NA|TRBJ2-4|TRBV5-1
TGCGCCAGCAGTCCCCGGACAGGCAAAAACATTCAGTACTTC
CASSPRTGKNIQYF
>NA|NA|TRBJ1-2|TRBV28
TGTGCCAGCGGCAGACAGTTTAGTTTTACTAACTATGGCTACACCTTC
CASGRQFSFTNYGYTF
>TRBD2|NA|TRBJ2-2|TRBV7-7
TGTGCCAGCAGCTTAGAACTAGCGGGAGGCGAGGTCACCGGGGAGCTGTTTTTT
CASSLELAGGEVTGELFF
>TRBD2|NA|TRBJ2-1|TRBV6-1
TGTGCCAGCAGTGAAGGTCTAGCGGGAGCCGTTGAGCAGTTCTTC
CASSEGLAGAVEQFF